This T cell receptor (beta chain) was captured by sequencing in a study of blood T cell repertoires in COVID-19. The table came from immunoSEQ multiplex PCR; TCRdb's copy has only in-frame clones and leaves some out. The table shows around 49,000 clones, with around 80% occurring only once. The sequence derives from a woman aged 45-65 years with acute COVID-19. The sequenced sample consisted of PBMCs or T cells enriched from blood (not recorded which).

The CDR3 here is CASSPDEGAGYGYTF. The DNA for the CDR3 is TGTGCCAGCAGCCCGGACGAGGGGGCGGGCTATGGCTACACCTTC. The V gene is TRBV6-4, the J gene TRBJ1-2, with TRBD1 identical over 7 bases. CDR3 length: 15 residues. Germline trimming cut 6 bases from V and 4 bases from J; bases unmatched to any gene: 11. Germline V lookup: CDR1 MRHNA, CDR2 SNTAGT.